The 21 T cell receptor beta chains below were found in one sample sequenced in a study of radiation and T cells in renal cell carcinoma. Time point defined: blood 4 weeks post-SBRT, at nephrectomy. Treatment of the sample: 15 Gy SBRT to primary tumor, nephrectomy 4 weeks later. TCRdb's table, derived via immunoSEQ multiplex PCR, lists solely in-frame clones and lacks some. The profile shows about 74,000 clones, roughly nine tenths of them singletons. The sample in question was blood, obtained from a patient whose treatment included radiotherapy and nephrectomy. The receptors derive from a woman aged 70-85 years with renal cell carcinoma.

V usage is TRBV19 and J usage is TRBJ1-1; D may be TRBD1 (5 bases). CDR3 length: 15 residues. V was cut by 3 bases and J by 4 bases, with 15 bases left in between. Per the germline V gene, CDR1 is LNHDA and CDR2 is SQIVND (reference sequence). The CDR3 loop reads CASSILGQGSTEAFF. The DNA for the CDR3 is TGTGCCAGTAGTATCCTCGGTCAGGGATCCACTGAAGCTTTCTTT.

The rearrangement uses TRBV19 and TRBJ2-7; tentative D call: TRBD1 (6 bases). Deletions cut 6 bases from V and 6 bases from J, with 12 bases between. From germline, CDR1 is LNHDA and CDR2 SQIVND (reference sequence). The CDR3 covers 12 residues. CDR3 loop: CASSLSGVEQYF. The DNA for the CDR3 is TGTGCCAGTAGCCTTTCAGGGGTCGAGCAGTACTTC.

The gene calls are TRBV30 and TRBJ2-2; possible D gene TRBD1, 5 bases. Deletions cut 0 bases from V and 1 base from J, with 15 bases between. This CDR3 region has 17 residues. CDR1 GTSNPN and CDR2 SVGIG come from the germline V gene (reference sequence). The CDR3 is CAWSVLFVRENTGELFF. The DNA for the CDR3 is TGTGCCTGGAGTGTACTATTTGTCAGGGAGAACACCGGGGAGCTGTTTTTT.

This sequence joins TRBV6-6 and TRBJ1-5; 9 bases align to TRBD1. In germline, CDR1 is MNHNY, CDR2 SVGAGI (reference sequence). V trimming: 6 bases; J trimming: 5 bases; junction bases outside the gene matches: 2. The CDR3 extends over 13 amino acids. The CDR3 reads CASRRTGDQPQHF. The CDR3 DNA reads as TGTGCCAGCAGGAGGACAGGGGATCAGCCCCAGCATTTT.

This clone has a single count. V is TRBV29-1 and J is TRBJ1-2; tentative D call: TRBD1 (5 bases). This CDR3 contains 12 residues. The ends were cut back, 4 bases at V and 7 bases at J, with 13 bases in the middle. From germline, CDR1 is SQVTM and CDR2 ANQGSEA. CDR3: CSVGRSGGGYTF. The CDR3 DNA sequence: TGCAGCGTTGGGAGAAGCGGGGGTGGCTACACCTTC. The full variable domain, with the rest looked up from reference TRBV29-1 and TRBJ1-2, is SAVISQKPSRDICQRGTSLTIQCQVDSQVTMMFWYRQQPGQSLTLIATANQGSEATYESGFVIDKFPISRPNLTFSTLTVSNMSPEDSSIYLCSVGRSGGGYTFGSGTRLTVV.

The chain couples TRBV5-4 to TRBJ2-2, with D possibly being TRBD1 or TRBD2 (5 bases each). CDR3 length: 15 amino acids. Between the trimmed V and J ends, which lost 0 bases and 4 bases, there was a span of 10 bases. The germline V gene has CDR1 SGHNT and CDR2 YYREEE (reference sequence). DNA for the CDR3: TGTGCCAGCAGCTTGGGTGGGGGAAGCACCGGGGAGCTGTTTTTT. It specifies CASSLGGGSTGELFF.

This rearrangement joins TRBV30 to TRBJ1-5; 7 positions agree with TRBD1. V lost 4 bases to trimming and J lost 4 bases; unmatched junction nucleotides: 10. This CDR3 has 15 residues. Germline V gene sequence: CDR1 GTSNPN, CDR2 SVGIG (reference sequence). The CDR3 is CAWNRRDSTNQPQHF. DNA for the CDR3: TGTGCCTGGAACCGCCGGGACAGCACAAATCAGCCCCAGCATTTT.

The chain recombines TRBV10-3 with TRBJ1-2; D not certain. The germline V and J ends were trimmed by 6 bases and 2 bases, with 10 bases remaining between them. The CDR3 consists of 13 residues. The germline CDR1 and CDR2 sequences are ENHRY and SYGVKD. Written as DNA, the CDR3 is TGTGCCATCAGCCCCGACGGAAACTATGGCTACACCTTC. Translated: CAISPDGNYGYTF.

The V gene is TRBV5-4, the J gene TRBJ2-5; TRBD1 matches 7 bases. The assigned J gene may be wrong: the sequence end matches TRBJ2-7 better. Germline assignment: CDR1 SGHNT and CDR2 YYREEE (reference sequence). The CDR3 consists of 15 residues. The CDR3 region is CASSSEGGRRYEQYF. CDR3 in DNA: TGTGCCAGCAGCTCGGAAGGGGGCCGGAGATACGAGCAGTACTTC.

V is TRBV5-1 and J is TRBJ2-6; D unclear. The CDR3 extends over 18 amino acids. Germline CDR1 is SGHRS and CDR2 is YFSETQ. V lost 4 bases and J lost 0, with 17 bases in between. The CDR3 spells CASSQWPGSHSGANVLTF. For the CDR3, the DNA is TGCGCCAGCAGCCAATGGCCTGGCAGCCACTCTGGGGCCAACGTCCTGACTTTC.

This clone has a single count. CDR3 loop: CASSLTSGGAGELFF. CDR3 DNA sequence: TGCGCCAGCAGCCTGACTAGCGGGGGGGCCGGGGAGCTGTTTTTT. The gene calls are TRBV5-1 and TRBJ2-2; 14 nucleotides match TRBD2. The germline V gene encodes CDR1 SGHRS and CDR2 YFSETQ. The trim removed 4 bases at V and 6 bases at J, leaving 2 bases unmatched. This CDR3 has 15 residues.

The chain has TRBV7-2 and TRBJ2-7; a weak D match, TRBD1 (6 bases). The CDR3 spans 15 residues. The germline V gene has CDR1 SGHTA and CDR2 FQGNSA. Trimming removed 1 base from V and 3 bases from J, with 13 bases in between. Here the CDR3 DNA reads TGTGCCAGCAGCTTAGAGGGAACAGGGATCTACGAGCAGTACTTC. Translating gives CASSLEGTGIYEQYF.

The chain recombines TRBV9 with TRBJ1-6, with 8 nucleotides matching TRBD1. CDR3 length: 19 residues. Germline trimming cut 3 bases from V and 0 bases from J; bases unmatched to any gene: 11. Germline V CDR1 and CDR2: SGDLS, YYNGEE. The CDR3, as DNA: TGTGCCAGCAGCGCATGGACAGGGAGTCGTGGCTCCTATAATTCACCCCTCCACTTT. As protein: CASSAWTGSRGSYNSPLHF.

V gene TRBV5-6 combines with J gene TRBJ2-7; the match to TRBD2 covers 14 bases. Germline loops: CDR1 SGHDT, CDR2 YYEEEE. Unmatched junction bases numbered 6, after V lost 0 bases and J lost 7 bases. The length of the CDR3 is 16 residues. CDR3 protein: CASSLGLAGGPREQYF. DNA of the CDR3: TGTGCCAGCAGCTTGGGACTAGCGGGGGGGCCGAGGGAGCAGTACTTC.

Here the CDR3 reads CASSVESGDQPQHF. For the CDR3, the DNA is TGTGCCAGCAGCGTAGAGTCTGGGGATCAGCCCCAGCATTTT. This rearrangement joins TRBV9 to TRBJ1-5; D remains unclear. Germline CDR1 reads SGDLS; CDR2 reads YYNGEE. The CDR3 length is 14 residues. V lost 0 bases to trimming and J lost 5 bases, with 9 bases between them.

This chain connects TRBV7-9 to TRBJ2-3; D is perhaps TRBD2 (5 bases). Germline-derived CDR1 and CDR2 are SEHNR and FQNEAQ (reference sequence). The V end was cut by 5 bases, the J end by 4 bases, with 16 bases between. The length of the CDR3 is 15 residues. CDR3 in DNA: TGTGCCAGCAGCCCAGTACTAGGAATATCAGATACGCAGTATTTT. It is translated as CASSPVLGISDTQYF.

The rearrangement uses TRBV11-2 and TRBJ2-5, with 8 bases identical to TRBD2. V shed 3 bases, J shed 0 bases, and the junction held 3 bases outside the gene matches. The V gene's germline CDR1 is SGHAT and CDR2 FQNNGV. The CDR3 has 15 residues. The CDR3 sequence is CASSFLRGDQETQYF. The CDR3 DNA is TGTGCCAGCAGCTTCCTGCGGGGGGACCAAGAGACCCAGTACTTC.

The rearrangement uses TRBV28 and TRBJ2-7, with TRBD2 as a possible D gene (6 bases). Germline V lookup: CDR1 MDHEN, CDR2 SYDVKM. The CDR3 loop spans 14 amino acids. V gave up 1 base and J gave up 2 bases, with 9 bases separating them. The CDR3 spells CASSLYTSTYEQYF. The CDR3 region has the DNA TGTGCCAGCAGTTTATATACTAGCACCTACGAGCAGTACTTC.

This rearrangement joins TRBV5-4 to TRBJ1-3, with no clear D. The CDR3 is 14 residues long. V lost 4 bases to trimming and J lost 0 bases, with 8 bases between them. Germline V CDR1 and CDR2: SGHNT, YYREEE (reference sequence). The CDR3 is CASSRPSSGNTIYF. DNA of the CDR3: TGTGCCAGCAGCCGCCCCAGCTCTGGAAACACCATATATTTT.

The chain carries TRBV4-3 and TRBJ1-5; weak D call: TRBD1 (5 bases). There are 16 residues in the CDR3. Germline lookup yields CDR1 LGHNA and CDR2 YSLEER. V lost 5 bases to trimming and J lost 2 bases, with 16 bases between them. The CDR3 region is CASSLAPGPGNQPQHF. CDR3 in DNA: TGCGCCAGCAGCTTGGCCCCAGGGCCGGGCAATCAGCCCCAGCATTTT.

The chain combines TRBV5-1 with TRBJ1-2, with D perhaps TRBD1 (5 bases). There are 15 residues in the CDR3. Per the germline V gene, CDR1 is SGHRS and CDR2 is YFSETQ. V lost 4 bases, J lost 3 bases, and 16 bases lay in between. CDR3 nucleotide sequence: TGCGCCAGCAGCGTCGACAGCGCCACTTACTATGGCTACACCTTC. It codes for CASSVDSATYYGYTF.